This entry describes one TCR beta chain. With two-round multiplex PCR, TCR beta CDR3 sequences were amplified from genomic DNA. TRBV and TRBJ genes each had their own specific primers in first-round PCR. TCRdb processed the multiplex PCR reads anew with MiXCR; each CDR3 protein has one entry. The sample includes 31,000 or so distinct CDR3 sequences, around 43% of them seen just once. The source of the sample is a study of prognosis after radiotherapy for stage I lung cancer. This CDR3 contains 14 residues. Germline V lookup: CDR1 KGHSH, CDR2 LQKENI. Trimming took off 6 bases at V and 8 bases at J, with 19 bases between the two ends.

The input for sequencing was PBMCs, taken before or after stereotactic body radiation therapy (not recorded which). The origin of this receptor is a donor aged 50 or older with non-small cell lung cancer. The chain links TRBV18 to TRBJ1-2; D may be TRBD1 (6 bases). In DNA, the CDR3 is TGTGCCAGCTCGCCCTCAGAGGGGGTTGGCGGCTACACCTTC. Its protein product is CASSPSEGVGGYTF.